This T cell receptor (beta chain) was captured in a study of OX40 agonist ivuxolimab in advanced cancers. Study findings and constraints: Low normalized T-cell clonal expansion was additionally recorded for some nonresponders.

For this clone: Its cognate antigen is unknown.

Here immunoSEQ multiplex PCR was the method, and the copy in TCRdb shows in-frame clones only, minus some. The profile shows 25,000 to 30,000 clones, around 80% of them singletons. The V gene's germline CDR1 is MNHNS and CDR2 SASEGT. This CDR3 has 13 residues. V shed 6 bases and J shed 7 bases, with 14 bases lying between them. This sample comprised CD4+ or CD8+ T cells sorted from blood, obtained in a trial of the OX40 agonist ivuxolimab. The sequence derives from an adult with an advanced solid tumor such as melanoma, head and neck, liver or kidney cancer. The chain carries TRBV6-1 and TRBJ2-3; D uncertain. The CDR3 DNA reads TGTGCCAGCAGACTCAGAGAAGGAAATACGCAGTATTTT. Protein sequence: CASRLREGNTQYF.